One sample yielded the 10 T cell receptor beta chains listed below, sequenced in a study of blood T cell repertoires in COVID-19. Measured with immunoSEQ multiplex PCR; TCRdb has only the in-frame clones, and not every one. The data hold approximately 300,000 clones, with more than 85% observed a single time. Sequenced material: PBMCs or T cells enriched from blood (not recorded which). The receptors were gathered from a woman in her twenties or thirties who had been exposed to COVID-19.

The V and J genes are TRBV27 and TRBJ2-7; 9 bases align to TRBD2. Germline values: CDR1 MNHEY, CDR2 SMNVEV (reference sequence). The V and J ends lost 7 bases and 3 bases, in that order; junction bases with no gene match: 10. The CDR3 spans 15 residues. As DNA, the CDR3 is TGTGCCAGCATGCGGCGGGGGGGTGTAAACTACGAGCAGTACTTC. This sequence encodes CASMRRGGVNYEQYF.

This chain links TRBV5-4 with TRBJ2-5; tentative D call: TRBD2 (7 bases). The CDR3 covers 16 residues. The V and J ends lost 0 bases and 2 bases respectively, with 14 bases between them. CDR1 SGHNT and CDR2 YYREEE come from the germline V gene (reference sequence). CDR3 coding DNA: TGTGCCAGCAGCTTGGGAGGGGGAGGGATACAAGAGACCCAGTACTTC. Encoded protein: CASSLGGGGIQETQYF.

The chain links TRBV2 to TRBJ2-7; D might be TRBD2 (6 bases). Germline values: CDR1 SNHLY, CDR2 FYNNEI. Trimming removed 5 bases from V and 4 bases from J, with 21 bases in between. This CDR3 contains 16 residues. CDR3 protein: CASSHSVGWGVYEQYF. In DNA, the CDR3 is TGTGCCAGCAGTCATTCGGTCGGTTGGGGGGTTTACGAGCAGTACTTC.

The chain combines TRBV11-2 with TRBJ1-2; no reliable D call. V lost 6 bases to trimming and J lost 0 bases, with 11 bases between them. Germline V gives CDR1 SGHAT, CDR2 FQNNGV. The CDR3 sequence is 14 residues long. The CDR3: CASRSGPANYGYTF. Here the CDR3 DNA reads TGTGCCAGCAGGAGCGGTCCAGCTAACTATGGCTACACCTTC. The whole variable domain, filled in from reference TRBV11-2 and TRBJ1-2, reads EAGVAQSPRYKIIEKRQSVAFWCNPISGHATLYWYQQILGQGPKLLIQFQNNGVVDDSQLPKDRFSAERLKGVDSTLKIQPAKLEDSAVYLCASRSGPANYGYTFGSGTRLTVV.

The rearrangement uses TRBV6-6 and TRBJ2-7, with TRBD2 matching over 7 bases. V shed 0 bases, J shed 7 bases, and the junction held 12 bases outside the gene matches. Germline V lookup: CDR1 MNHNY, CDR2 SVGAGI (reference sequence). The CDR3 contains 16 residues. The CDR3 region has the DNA TGTGCCAGCAGTTACTCACGTCCCGGGACTACGAGGGAGCAGTACTTC. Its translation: CASSYSRPGTTREQYF.

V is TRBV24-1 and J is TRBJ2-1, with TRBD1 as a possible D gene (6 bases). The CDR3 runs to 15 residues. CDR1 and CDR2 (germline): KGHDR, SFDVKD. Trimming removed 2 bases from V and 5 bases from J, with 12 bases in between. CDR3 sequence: CATSDWTDGNNEQFF. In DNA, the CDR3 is TGTGCCACCAGTGATTGGACAGATGGAAACAATGAGCAGTTCTTC.

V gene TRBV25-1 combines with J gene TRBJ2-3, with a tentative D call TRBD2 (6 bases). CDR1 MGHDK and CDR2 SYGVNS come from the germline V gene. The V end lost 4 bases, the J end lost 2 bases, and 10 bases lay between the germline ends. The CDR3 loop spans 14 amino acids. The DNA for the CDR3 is TGTGCCAGCAGTGGAGGACTACCCACAGATACGCAGTATTTT. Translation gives CASSGGLPTDTQYF. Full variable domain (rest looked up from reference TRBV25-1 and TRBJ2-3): EADIYQTPRYLVIGTGKKITLECSQTMGHDKMYWYQQDPGMELHLIHYSYGVNSTEKGDLSSESTVSRIRTEHFPLTLESARPSHTSQYLCASSGGLPTDTQYFGPGTRLTVL.

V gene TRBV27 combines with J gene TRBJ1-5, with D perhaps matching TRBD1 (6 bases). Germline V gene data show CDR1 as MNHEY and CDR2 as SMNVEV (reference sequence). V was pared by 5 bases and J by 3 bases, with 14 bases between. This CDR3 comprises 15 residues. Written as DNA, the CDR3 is TGTGCCAGCAGTCCCATACAGGGTTTCAATCAGCCCCAGCATTTT. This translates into CASSPIQGFNQPQHF.

CDR3 sequence (DNA): TGTGCCAGCAGCTTAGTTAGCAGGGTCCCTGGAAACACCATATATTTT. This codes for CASSLVSRVPGNTIYF. The rearrangement links TRBV7-8 to TRBJ1-3; perhaps TRBD1 as D (5 bases). The V end was cut by 1 base, the J end by 2 bases, with 12 bases between. Germline V gene lookup returns CDR1 SGHVS and CDR2 FQNEAQ. CDR3 length: 16 amino acids.

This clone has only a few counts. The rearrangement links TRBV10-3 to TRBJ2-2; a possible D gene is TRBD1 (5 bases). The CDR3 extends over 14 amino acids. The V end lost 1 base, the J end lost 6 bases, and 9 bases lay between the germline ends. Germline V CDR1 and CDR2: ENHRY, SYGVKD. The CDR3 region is CAISEYRFAGELFF. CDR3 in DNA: TGTGCCATCAGTGAGTACAGGTTTGCCGGGGAGCTGTTTTTT.